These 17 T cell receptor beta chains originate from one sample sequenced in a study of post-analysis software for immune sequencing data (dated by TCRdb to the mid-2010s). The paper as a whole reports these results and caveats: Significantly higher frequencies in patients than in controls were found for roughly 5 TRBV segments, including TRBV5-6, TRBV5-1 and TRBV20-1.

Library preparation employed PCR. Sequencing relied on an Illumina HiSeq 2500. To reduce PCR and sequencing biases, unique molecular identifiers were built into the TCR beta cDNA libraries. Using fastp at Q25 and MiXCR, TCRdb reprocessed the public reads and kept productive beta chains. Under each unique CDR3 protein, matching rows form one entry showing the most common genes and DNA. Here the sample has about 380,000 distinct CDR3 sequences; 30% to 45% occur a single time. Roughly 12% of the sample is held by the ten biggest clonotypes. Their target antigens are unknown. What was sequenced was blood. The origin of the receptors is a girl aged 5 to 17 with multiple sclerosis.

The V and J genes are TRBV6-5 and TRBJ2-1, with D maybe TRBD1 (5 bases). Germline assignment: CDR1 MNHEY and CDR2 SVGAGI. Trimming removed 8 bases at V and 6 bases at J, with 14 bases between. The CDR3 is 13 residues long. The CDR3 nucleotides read TGTGCCAGCGGGTACCAGGGTGGCAATGAGCAGTTCTTC. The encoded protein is CASGYQGGNEQFF.

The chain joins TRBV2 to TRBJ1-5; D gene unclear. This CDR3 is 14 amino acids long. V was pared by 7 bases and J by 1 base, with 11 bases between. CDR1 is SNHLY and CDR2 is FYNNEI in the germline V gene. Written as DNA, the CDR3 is TGTGCCAGCACCCTAACGCGGAGCAATCAGCCCCAGCATTTT. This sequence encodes CASTLTRSNQPQHF.

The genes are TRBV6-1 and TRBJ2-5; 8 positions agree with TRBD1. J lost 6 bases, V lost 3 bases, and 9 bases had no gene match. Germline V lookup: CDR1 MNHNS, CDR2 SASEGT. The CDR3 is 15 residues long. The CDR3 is CASSDPGGATKTQYF. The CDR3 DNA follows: TGTGCCAGCAGTGACCCAGGGGGCGCGACGAAGACCCAGTACTTC.

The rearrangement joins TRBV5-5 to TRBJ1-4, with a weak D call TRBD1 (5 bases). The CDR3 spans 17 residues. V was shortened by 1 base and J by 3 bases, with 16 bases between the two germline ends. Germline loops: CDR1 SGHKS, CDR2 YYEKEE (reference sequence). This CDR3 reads CASSLRPGSAPNEKLFF. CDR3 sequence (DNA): TGTGCCAGCAGCTTGCGTCCAGGGAGTGCACCTAATGAAAAACTGTTTTTT.

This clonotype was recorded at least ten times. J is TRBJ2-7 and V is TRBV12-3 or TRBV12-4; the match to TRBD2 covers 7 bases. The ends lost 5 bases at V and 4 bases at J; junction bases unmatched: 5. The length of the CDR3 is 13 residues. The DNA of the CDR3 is TGTGCCAGCAGTCTTTTCGGGGGGTACGAGCAGTACTTC. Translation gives CASSLFGGYEQYF.

CDR3 loop: CAISESVATYEQYF. CDR3 coding DNA: TGTGCCATCAGTGAGTCGGTGGCCACCTACGAGCAGTACTTC. The chain joins TRBV10-3 to TRBJ2-7, with D hard to call. The CDR3 length is 14 residues. Trimming cost V 0 bases and J 2 bases, with 8 bases left between them. Germline V gene data show CDR1 as ENHRY and CDR2 as SYGVKD.

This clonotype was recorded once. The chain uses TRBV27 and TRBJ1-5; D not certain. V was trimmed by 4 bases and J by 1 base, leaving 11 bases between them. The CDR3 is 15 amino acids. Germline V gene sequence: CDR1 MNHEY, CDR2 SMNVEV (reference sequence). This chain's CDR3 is CASSSLRESNQPQHF. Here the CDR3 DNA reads TGTGCCAGCAGTTCCCTACGAGAGAGCAATCAGCCCCAGCATTTT.

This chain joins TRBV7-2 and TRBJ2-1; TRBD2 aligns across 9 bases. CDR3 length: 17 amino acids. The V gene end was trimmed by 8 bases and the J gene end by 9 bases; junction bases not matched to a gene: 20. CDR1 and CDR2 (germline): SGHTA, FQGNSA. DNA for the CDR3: TGTGCCAGCGAAAGGGGAGCGCGGGGGGGCCGGAGGAGTGAGCAGTTCTTC. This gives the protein CASERGARGGRRSEQFF.

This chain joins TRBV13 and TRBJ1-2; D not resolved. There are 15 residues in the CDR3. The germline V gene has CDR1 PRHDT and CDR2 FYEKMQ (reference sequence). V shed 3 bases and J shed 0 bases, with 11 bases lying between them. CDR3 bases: TGTGCCAGCAGCTTTCGGTCCGCCGCTAACTATGGCTACACCTTC. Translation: CASSFRSAANYGYTF.

The CDR3 DNA sequence: TGTGCCAGACTGAGGCCCTGCAATCAGCCCCAGCATTTT. Translated: CARLRPCNQPQHF. This sequence joins TRBV6-4 and TRBJ1-5; D remains unclear. Looked up from germline, CDR1 is MRHNA and CDR2 is SNTAGT. The CDR3 is 13 residues long. V was trimmed by 9 bases and J by 2 bases, leaving 11 bases between them.

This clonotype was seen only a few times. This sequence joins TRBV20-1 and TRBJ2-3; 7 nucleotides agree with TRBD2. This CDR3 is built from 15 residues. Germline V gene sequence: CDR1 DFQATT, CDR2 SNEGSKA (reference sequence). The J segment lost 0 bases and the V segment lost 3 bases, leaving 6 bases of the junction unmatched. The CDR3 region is CSARQREISTDTQYF. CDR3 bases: TGCAGTGCTAGGCAGCGGGAAATAAGCACAGATACGCAGTATTTT.

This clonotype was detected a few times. The CDR3 DNA follows: TGTGCCAGCAGCCACTGGCCTTACAATGAGCAGTTCTTC. Translating it yields CASSHWPYNEQFF. This sequence joins TRBV6-1 and TRBJ2-1, with D unclear. The length of the CDR3 is 13 residues. Trimming shortened V by 6 bases and J by 4 bases, and 10 bases separated the two germline ends. The V gene's germline CDR1 is MNHNS and CDR2 SASEGT.

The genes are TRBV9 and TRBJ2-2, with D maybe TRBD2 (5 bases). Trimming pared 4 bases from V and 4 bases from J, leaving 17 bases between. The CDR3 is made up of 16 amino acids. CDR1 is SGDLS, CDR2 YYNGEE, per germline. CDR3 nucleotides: TGTGCCAGCAGCCGTCTTGCGGGTTCGGGCACCGGGGAGCTGTTTTTT. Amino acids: CASSRLAGSGTGELFF.

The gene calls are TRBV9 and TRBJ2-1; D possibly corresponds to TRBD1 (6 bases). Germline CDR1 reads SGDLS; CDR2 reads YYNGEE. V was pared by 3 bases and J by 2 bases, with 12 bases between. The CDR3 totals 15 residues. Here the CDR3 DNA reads TGTGCCAGCAGCGCACAACGGACAGCCTACAATGAGCAGTTCTTC. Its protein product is CASSAQRTAYNEQFF.

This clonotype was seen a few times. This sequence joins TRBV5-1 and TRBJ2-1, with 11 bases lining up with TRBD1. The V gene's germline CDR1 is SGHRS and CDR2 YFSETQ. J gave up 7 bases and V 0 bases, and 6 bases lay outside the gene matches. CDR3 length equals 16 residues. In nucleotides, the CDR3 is TGCGCCAGCAGCTTGGCCCGGGACAGGGGGGGTAATGAGCAGTTCTTC. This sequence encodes CASSLARDRGGNEQFF.

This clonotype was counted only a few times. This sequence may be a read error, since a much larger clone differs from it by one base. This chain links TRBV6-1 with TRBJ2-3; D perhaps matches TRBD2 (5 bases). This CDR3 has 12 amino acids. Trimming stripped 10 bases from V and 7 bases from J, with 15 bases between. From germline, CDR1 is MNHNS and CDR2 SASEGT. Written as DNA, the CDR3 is TGTGCCATAGGACGGGGTAGTTATACGCAGTATTTT. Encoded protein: CAIGRGSYTQYF.

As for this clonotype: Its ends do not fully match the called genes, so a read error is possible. The CDR3 here is CSVEDLQFNYDYTF. The CDR3 nucleotides read TGCAGCGTTGAAGATCTACAGTTTAACTATGACTACACCTTC. The V and J genes are TRBV29-1 and TRBJ1-2; D ambiguous. Per the germline V gene, CDR1 is SQVTM and CDR2 is ANQGSEA. The CDR3 has 14 residues. Supplemented by reference TRBV29-1 and TRBJ1-2, the full variable domain reads SAVISQKPSRDICQRGTSLTIQCQVDSQVTMMFWYRQQPGQSLTLIATANQGSEATYESGFVIDKFPISRPNLTFSTLTVSNMSPEDSSIYLCSVEDLQFNYDYTFGSGTRLTVV.